The 30 T cell receptor beta chains given below trace back to one sample, sequenced in a study of CD8 T cells in ankylosing spondylitis. Study-wide results and limits: There was a TCR beta motif, made of several highly homologous variants, that appeared characteristic of ankylosing spondylitis blood.

TCRdb re-derived calls from the 5' RACE reads in MiXCR, one entry per CDR3 protein. Of a few hundred thousand distinct CDR3 sequences listed, 15% to 20% are singletons. Their antigen targets remain unknown. The sequenced sample consisted of blood, either unsorted or a sorted T cell fraction (not recorded which). The receptors stem from a male donor with ankylosing spondylitis.

The genes are TRBV29-1 and TRBJ2-7, with 7 bases fitting TRBD1. Germline CDR1 and CDR2: SQVTM and ANQGSEA. The trim removed 3 bases at V and 1 base at J, leaving 9 bases unmatched. CDR3 length: 15 amino acids. This chain's CDR3 is CSVELGQGVSYEQYF. The CDR3 DNA is TGCAGCGTTGAGTTAGGGCAGGGGGTTTCCTACGAGCAGTACTTC.

In this sample, this clonotype turned up a few times. The chain is built from TRBV4-1 and TRBJ1-5; perhaps TRBD1 as D (6 bases). The CDR3 totals 15 residues. Germline V gene data show CDR1 as MGHRA and CDR2 as YSYEKL. With 1 base removed from V and 4 bases from J, the gap between germline ends came to 11 bases. The CDR3 reads CASSQVGQGNQPQHF. The CDR3 region has the DNA TGCGCCAGCAGCCAAGTAGGTCAGGGGAATCAGCCCCAGCATTTT.

This clonotype was found many times. V is TRBV12-3 or TRBV12-4 and J is TRBJ2-3, with unresolved D. The CDR3 runs 12 residues. Deletions cut 4 bases from V and 1 base from J, with 3 bases between. The CDR3 region has the DNA TGTGCCAGCAGTTGGGGCACAGATACGCAGTATTTT. Translated, it gives CASSWGTDTQYF.

The CDR3 sequence: CSAPRGDRVGTEAFF. The CDR3 coding sequence is TGCAGTGCTCCCCGGGGCGACAGGGTGGGTACTGAAGCTTTCTTT. The chain joins TRBV20-1 to TRBJ1-1; TRBD1 matches 7 bases. The CDR3 is 15 residues long. Germline trimming cut 5 bases from V and 5 bases from J; bases unmatched to any gene: 14. Germline V lookup: CDR1 DFQATT, CDR2 SNEGSKA (reference sequence).

J is TRBJ2-7 and V is TRBV29-1, with a weak D call TRBD1 (5 bases). V gave up 5 bases and J gave up 0 bases, with 11 bases separating them. This CDR3 comprises 13 residues. The germline V gene encodes CDR1 SQVTM and CDR2 ANQGSEA. The CDR3 DNA sequence: TGCAGCGTTAGGGCAGGGCGCTCCTACGAGCAGTACTTC. Protein sequence: CSVRAGRSYEQYF.

The V and J genes are TRBV18 and TRBJ1-1, with D perhaps TRBD1 (6 bases). The V end was cut by 3 bases, the J end by 8 bases, with 16 bases between. Germline lookup yields CDR1 KGHSH and CDR2 LQKENI. This CDR3 contains 14 residues. This CDR3 is CASSPQNDRTEAFF. The CDR3, as DNA: TGTGCCAGCTCACCGCAAAACGACAGGACCGAAGCTTTCTTT.

This clonotype was counted a few times. DNA for the CDR3: TGCAGTGCTAGAGATTCGGGACTAGCGGGCTACGAGCAGTACTTC. Amino acid sequence: CSARDSGLAGYEQYF. This chain uses TRBV20-1 with TRBJ2-7; TRBD2 aligns across 12 bases. The CDR3 totals 15 residues. Germline loops: CDR1 DFQATT, CDR2 SNEGSKA (reference sequence). J lost 3 bases, V lost 0 bases, and 3 bases had no gene match.

The rearrangement links TRBV9 to TRBJ2-7; D ambiguous. The ends were cut back, 2 bases at V and 5 bases at J, with 14 bases in the middle. Germline values: CDR1 SGDLS, CDR2 YYNGEE. The CDR3 consists of 14 residues. This CDR3 reads CASSVSTGSHEQYF. The CDR3 DNA reads as TGTGCCAGCAGCGTGTCGACCGGGTCCCACGAGCAGTACTTC. Drawing the rest from reference TRBV9 and TRBJ2-7, the complete variable domain is DSGVTQTPKHLITATGQRVTLRCSPRSGDLSVYWYQQSLDQGLQFLIQYYNGEERAKGNILERFSAQQFPDLHSELNLSSLELGDSALYFCASSVSTGSHEQYFGPGTRLTVT.

The chain is built from TRBV5-1 and TRBJ2-5, with D perhaps matching TRBD1 (7 bases). This CDR3 contains 14 residues. Per the germline V gene, CDR1 is SGHRS and CDR2 is YFSETQ. The germline V and J ends were trimmed by 4 bases and 7 bases, with 17 bases remaining between them. The CDR3 bases are TGCGCCAGCAGCGCACCGAGACAGGGAGGGACCCAGTACTTC. Translation gives CASSAPRQGGTQYF.

The chain links TRBV30 to TRBJ2-7; 13 nucleotides align to TRBD2. The CDR3 contains 15 residues. CDR1 is GTSNPN, CDR2 SVGIG, per germline (reference sequence). Losses at the gene ends were 3 bases for V and 2 bases for J; bases not matched to a gene: 4. CDR3 coding DNA: TGTGCCTGGAGCCCGGGACTAGCGGGGACCTACGAGCAGTACTTC. It is translated as CAWSPGLAGTYEQYF.

This clonotype appeared a single time. The J gene is TRBJ1-2, the V gene TRBV2; D gene uncertain. This CDR3 has 15 residues. The V gene lost 6 bases and the J gene lost 4 bases, with 18 bases spanning the gap. Germline V gene sequence: CDR1 SNHLY, CDR2 FYNNEI. In nucleotides, the CDR3 is TGTGCCAGCAGCCCAATTTTGCAGGTGGGCTATGGCTACACCTTC. This encodes CASSPILQVGYGYTF.

This clonotype was counted only a few times. The chain carries TRBV9 and TRBJ2-1; D gene unclear. V was clipped by 1 base and J by 0 bases, with 8 bases between them. The length of the CDR3 is 15 residues. Germline values: CDR1 SGDLS, CDR2 YYNGEE. CDR3 region: CASSVTSVSYNEQFF. The CDR3, as DNA: TGTGCCAGCAGCGTAACCAGTGTCTCCTACAATGAGCAGTTCTTC.

This clonotype was seen at least ten times. V gene TRBV27 combines with J gene TRBJ2-5; D is unclear. CDR1 is MNHEY, CDR2 SMNVEV, per germline (reference sequence). The CDR3 totals 13 residues. Trimming removed 5 bases from V and 3 bases from J, with 10 bases in between. CDR3 sequence reads: CASSPLDEETQYF. The CDR3 region has the DNA TGTGCCAGCAGTCCCTTGGATGAAGAGACCCAGTACTTC.

The V gene is TRBV20-1, the J gene TRBJ2-5; D remains ambiguous. This CDR3 comprises 11 residues. Trimming pared 8 bases from V and 2 bases from J, leaving 9 bases between. The germline CDR1 and CDR2 sequences are DFQATT and SNEGSKA (reference sequence). The CDR3 spells CSSTLQETQYF. Written as DNA, the CDR3 is TGCAGTTCAACCCTTCAAGAGACCCAGTACTTC.

V and J are TRBV7-3 and TRBJ1-2; TRBD1 aligns across 8 bases. CDR1 SGHTA and CDR2 FQGTGA come from the germline V gene. The CDR3 has 16 amino acids. J was trimmed by 6 bases and V by 6 bases; bases with no gene match: 15. The DNA of the CDR3 is TGTGCCAGCAGATCCGGGACAGGAGCGAATTTGGATGGCTACACCTTC. This codes for CASRSGTGANLDGYTF.

This clonotype was picked up a small number of times. The genes are TRBV4-1 and TRBJ1-4; the D is unclear. The CDR3 contains 15 residues. V lost 4 bases and J 0 bases, leaving 9 bases between the germline ends. In germline, CDR1 is MGHRA, CDR2 YSYEKL. CDR3 nucleotides: TGCGCCAGCAGCCGACTGGGTGCAACTAATGAAAAACTGTTTTTT. Translation: CASSRLGATNEKLFF.

This clonotype was observed a handful of times. V and J are TRBV2 and TRBJ2-5; 8 nucleotides agree with TRBD2. This CDR3 has 14 amino acids. CDR1 and CDR2 from the germline V gene are SNHLY and FYNNEI. V trimming: 6 bases; J trimming: 5 bases; junction bases outside the gene matches: 8. CDR3 sequence: CASRPAGGLETQYF. CDR3 nucleotide sequence: TGTGCCAGCAGACCGGCGGGGGGCCTTGAGACCCAGTACTTC. Supplemented by reference TRBV2 and TRBJ2-5, the full variable domain reads EPEVTQTPSHQVTQMGQEVILRCVPISNHLYFYWYRQILGQKVEFLVSFYNNEISEKSEIFDDQFSVERPDGSNFTLKIRSTKLEDSAMYFCASRPAGGLETQYFGPGTRLLVL.

This chain links TRBV20-1 with TRBJ1-6; possibly TRBD1 for D (5 bases). Germline-derived CDR1 and CDR2 are DFQATT and SNEGSKA (reference sequence). The CDR3 loop spans 13 amino acids. With 3 bases removed from V and 14 bases from J, the gap between germline ends came to 17 bases. The CDR3: CSASPGVGGALHF. CDR3 in DNA: TGCAGTGCTAGTCCGGGGGTCGGGGGAGCCCTCCACTTT.

This clonotype was found a few times. The CDR3 nucleotides read TGTGCCAGCAGTCGCAGGGACTATGGCTACACCTTC. Amino acids: CASSRRDYGYTF. The chain is built from TRBV12-3 or TRBV12-4 and TRBJ1-2; weak D call: TRBD1 (5 bases). V was clipped by 5 bases and J by 3 bases, with 7 bases between them. The CDR3 totals 12 residues.

The chain uses TRBV7-8 and TRBJ1-1; no definite D call. Germline V gene lookup returns CDR1 SGHVS and CDR2 FQNEAQ. The V and J ends lost 1 base and 7 bases respectively, with 13 bases between them. The CDR3 consists of 14 residues. CDR3 bases: TGTGCCAGCAGCTTAGGGGCGTCGTCAGGTGAAGCTTTCTTT. This sequence encodes CASSLGASSGEAFF.

The chain employs TRBV20-1 and TRBJ1-6, with 7 bases identical to TRBD1. Germline V gene sequence: CDR1 DFQATT, CDR2 SNEGSKA (reference sequence). CDR3 length: 15 amino acids. Trimming cost V 6 bases and J 7 bases; bases outside gene matches: 12. CDR3 sequence (DNA): TGCAGTGCCCCAGGGGCAGGGGGGCTCAATTCACCCCTCCACTTT. It encodes CSAPGAGGLNSPLHF.

This clonotype was observed many times. The chain has TRBV12-3 or TRBV12-4 and TRBJ2-7, with 15 bases fitting TRBD2. The CDR3 length is 15 residues. With V trimmed by 6 bases and J by 4 bases, 4 bases remained unmatched. CDR3 coding DNA: TGTGCCAGCAGAAGGACTAGCGGGAGGGTATACGAGCAGTACTTC. This translates into CASRRTSGRVYEQYF.

The chain carries TRBV10-3 and TRBJ2-1; D perhaps matches TRBD2 (5 bases). CDR1 is ENHRY, CDR2 SYGVKD, per germline. The CDR3 totals 15 residues. V lost 10 bases and J lost 4, with 20 bases in between. The CDR3 spells CATSPFTSDYNEQFF. The CDR3, as DNA: TGTGCCACCTCTCCCTTCACTAGTGATTACAATGAGCAGTTCTTC.

This clonotype was counted many times. The rearrangement uses TRBV12-3 or TRBV12-4 and TRBJ1-1; the D is unclear. The CDR3 spans 14 residues. With 3 bases removed from V and 0 bases from J, the gap between germline ends came to 8 bases. The CDR3, as DNA: TGTGCCAGCAGTTTTAGGCAGGTGAACACTGAAGCTTTCTTT. Translation gives CASSFRQVNTEAFF.

This chain uses TRBV12-3 or TRBV12-4 with TRBJ2-1; 9 bases fit TRBD1. CDR3 length equals 13 residues. The ends lost 6 bases at V and 9 bases at J; junction bases unmatched: 6. The chain's CDR3 is CASRPQGAGEQFF. The DNA for the CDR3 is TGTGCCAGCAGACCACAGGGGGCTGGTGAGCAGTTCTTC.

This clonotype was detected a few times. The CDR3 region is CSADRGRKSNEQFF. In DNA, the CDR3 is TGCAGCGCGGACAGGGGGCGTAAGAGCAATGAGCAGTTCTTC. V usage is TRBV29-1 and J usage is TRBJ2-1, with 11 bases that match TRBD1. V lost 7 bases, J lost 6 bases, and 8 bases stayed unmatched. Germline assignment: CDR1 SQVTM and CDR2 ANQGSEA. This CDR3 has 14 residues.

This clonotype was recorded at least ten times. The chain uses TRBV6-2 or TRBV6-3 and TRBJ2-5; no firm D call. The V end was cut by 0 bases, the J end by 5 bases, with 7 bases between. The CDR3 spans 13 residues. Germline loops: CDR1 MNHEY, CDR2 SVGEGT. The CDR3 here is CASSYSSRETQYF. In DNA, the CDR3 is TGTGCCAGCAGTTACTCGAGTAGGGAGACCCAGTACTTC.

This clonotype came up a few times. The chain links TRBV20-1 to TRBJ2-5, with TRBD2 matching 10 bases. There are 14 residues in the CDR3. Germline lookup yields CDR1 DFQATT and CDR2 SNEGSKA (reference sequence). With 3 bases clipped from V and 5 bases from J, the junction kept 6 bases outside the gene matches. DNA for the CDR3: TGCAGTGCTAGTACTAGCGGGGCAGAGGAGACCCAGTACTTC. It encodes CSASTSGAEETQYF.

V usage is TRBV15 and J usage is TRBJ1-2, with 8 bases that match TRBD1. The germline V gene encodes CDR1 LNHNV and CDR2 YYDKDF (reference sequence). V gave up 0 bases and J gave up 4 bases; unmatched junction bases: 4. The CDR3 length is 15 residues. The CDR3 DNA is TGTGCCACCAGCAGAGATGGACAGGGCCTCTATGGCTACACCTTC. Protein sequence: CATSRDGQGLYGYTF. Together with reference TRBV15 and TRBJ1-2, the CDR3 gives the full variable domain: DAMVIQNPRYQVTQFGKPVTLSCSQTLNHNVMYWYQQKSSQAPKLLFHYYDKDFNNEADTPDNFQSRRPNTSFCFLDIRSPGLGDTAMYLCATSRDGQGLYGYTFGSGTRLTVV.

This chain connects TRBV6-2 or TRBV6-3 to TRBJ2-1; 12 bases fit TRBD2. With 2 bases clipped from V and 3 bases from J, the junction kept 14 bases outside the gene matches. The CDR3 loop spans 20 amino acids. Germline CDR1 is MNHEY and CDR2 is SVGEGT. In nucleotides, the CDR3 is TGTGCCAGCAGTTACGGCCAGACTAGCGGGAGTCTGTTCGACTACAATGAGCAGTTCTTC. Amino acids: CASSYGQTSGSLFDYNEQFF.